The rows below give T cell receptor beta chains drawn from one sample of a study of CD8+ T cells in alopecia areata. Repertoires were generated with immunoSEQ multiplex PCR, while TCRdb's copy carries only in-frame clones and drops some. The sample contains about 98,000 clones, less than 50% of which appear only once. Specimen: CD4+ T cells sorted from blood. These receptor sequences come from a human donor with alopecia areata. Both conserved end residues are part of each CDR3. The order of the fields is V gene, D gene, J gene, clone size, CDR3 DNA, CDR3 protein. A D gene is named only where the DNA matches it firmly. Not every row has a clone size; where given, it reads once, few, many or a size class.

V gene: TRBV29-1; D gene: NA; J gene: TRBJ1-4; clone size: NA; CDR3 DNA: TGCAGCGTCAGGGACGTTAATGAAAAACTGTTTTTT; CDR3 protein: CSVRDVNEKLFF
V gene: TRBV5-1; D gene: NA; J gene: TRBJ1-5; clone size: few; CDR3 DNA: TGCGCCAGCAGCCCGGAAGGGAGAACTCAGCCCCAGCATTTT; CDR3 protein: CASSPEGRTQPQHF
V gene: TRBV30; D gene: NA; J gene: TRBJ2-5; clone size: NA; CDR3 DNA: TGTGCCTGGAGTGTTGTGGCGGGTAAAGAGACCCAGTACTTC; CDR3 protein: CAWSVVAGKETQYF
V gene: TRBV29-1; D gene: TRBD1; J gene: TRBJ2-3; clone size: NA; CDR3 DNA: TGCAGCGTGACATCCGCAGGGGGCCCCTTAGATACGCAGTATTTT; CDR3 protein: CSVTSAGGPLDTQYF
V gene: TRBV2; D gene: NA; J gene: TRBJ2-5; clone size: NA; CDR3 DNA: TGTGCCAGCACTCCCGACAGTCCCTTCCAAGAGACCCAGTACTTC; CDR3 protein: CASTPDSPFQETQYF
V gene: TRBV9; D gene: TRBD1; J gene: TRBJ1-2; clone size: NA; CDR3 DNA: TGTGCCAGCAGCGTAAGGGACAGGGGTAACTATGGCTACACCTTC; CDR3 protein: CASSVRDRGNYGYTF
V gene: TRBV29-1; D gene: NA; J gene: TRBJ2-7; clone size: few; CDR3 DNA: TGCAGCGTTGTGGCGGGGGCTCGTGGTTACGAGCAGTACTTC; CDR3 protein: CSVVAGARGYEQYF
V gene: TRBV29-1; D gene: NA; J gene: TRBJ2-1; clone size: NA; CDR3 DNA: TGCAGCGTTGAACAGGGTGGCTCCGAGCAGTTCTTC; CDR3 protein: CSVEQGGSEQFF
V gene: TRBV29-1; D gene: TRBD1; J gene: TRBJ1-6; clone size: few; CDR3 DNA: TGCAGCGCCTCACAGGGGGCTCCTTCACCCCTCCACTTT; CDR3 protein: CSASQGAPSPLHF
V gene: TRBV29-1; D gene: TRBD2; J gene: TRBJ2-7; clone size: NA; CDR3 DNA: TGCAGCGTTGCCAGCGGGAGGGCTGAGGAGCAGTACTTC; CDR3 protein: CSVASGRAEEQYF
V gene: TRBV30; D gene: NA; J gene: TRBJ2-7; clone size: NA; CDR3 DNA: TGTGCCTGGACCATCCCGGCGGCTTGGGGGGAGCAGTACTTC; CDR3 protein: CAWTIPAAWGEQYF
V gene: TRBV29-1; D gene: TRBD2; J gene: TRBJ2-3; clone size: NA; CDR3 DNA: TGCAGCGTTGACCGTGGGGTCGGGGGGAGAACAGATACGCAGTATTTT; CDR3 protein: CSVDRGVGGRTDTQYF
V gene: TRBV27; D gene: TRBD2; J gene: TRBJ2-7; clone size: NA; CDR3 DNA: TGTGCCAGCAGTTTAGGAGCGGGACGACCCTACGAGCAGTACTTC; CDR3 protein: CASSLGAGRPYEQYF
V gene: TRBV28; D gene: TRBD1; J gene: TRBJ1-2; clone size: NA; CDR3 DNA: TGTGCCAGCAGTTCGGCCGGGACAGGGAGTTTTAACTATGGCTACACCTTC; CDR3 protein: CASSSAGTGSFNYGYTF
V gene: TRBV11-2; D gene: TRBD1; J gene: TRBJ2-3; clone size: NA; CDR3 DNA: TGTGCCAGCAGCTTTTCCAGGGGGCCTCGTACGCAGTATTTT; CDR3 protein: CASSFSRGPRTQYF
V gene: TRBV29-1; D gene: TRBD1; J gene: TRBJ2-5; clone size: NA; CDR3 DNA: TGCAGCGCGGGACAGGGACAAGAGACCCAGTACTTC; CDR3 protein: CSAGQGQETQYF
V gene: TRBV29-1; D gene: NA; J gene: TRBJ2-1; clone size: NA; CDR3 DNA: TGCAGCGTGCAAGGGGTCTCCTACAATGAGCAGTTCTTC; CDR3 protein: CSVQGVSYNEQFF
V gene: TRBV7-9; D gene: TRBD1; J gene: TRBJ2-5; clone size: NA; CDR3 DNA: TGTGCCAGCAGCGACGCTTACGGGGGGACAGGGGCAGAGACCCAGTACTTC; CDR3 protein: CASSDAYGGTGAETQYF
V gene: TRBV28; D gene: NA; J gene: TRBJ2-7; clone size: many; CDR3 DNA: TGTGCCAGCAGTGCCCCACCTTGGGGGAGCCACGAGCAGTACTTC; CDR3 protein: CASSAPPWGSHEQYF
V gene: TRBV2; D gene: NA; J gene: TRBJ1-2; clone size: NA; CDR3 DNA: TGTGCCAGCAGCGCCCTTGGGGCAGTTGTGAGCTACACCTTC; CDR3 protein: CASSALGAVVSYTF
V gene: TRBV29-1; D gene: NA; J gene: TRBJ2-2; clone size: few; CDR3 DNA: TGCAGCGTTGAAGATTACAGTAACGGGGAGCTGTTTTTT; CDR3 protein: CSVEDYSNGELFF
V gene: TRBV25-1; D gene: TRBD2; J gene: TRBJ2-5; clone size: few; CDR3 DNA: TGTGCCAGCAGTGATCCCGGGACTAGCGGCGAGACCCAGTACTTC; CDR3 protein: CASSDPGTSGETQYF
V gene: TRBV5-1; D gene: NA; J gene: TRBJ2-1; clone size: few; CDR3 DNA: TGCGCCAGCAGCTTGGGCAGGGTATTGGATGAGCAGTTCTTC; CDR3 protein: CASSLGRVLDEQFF